This TCR beta chain originates from a study of cytomegalovirus exposure and HLA in healthy donors. Study-wide results and limits: TCR beta chain V- and J-gene trimming was linked, in a later analysis, to a missense variant in DCLRE1C. In a later analysis, TCR association rates varied by HLA locus: DRB1 most, HLA-C fewest. Cytomegalovirus association was assigned to over 150 TCR beta chains.

Germline V CDR1 and CDR2: SGHVS, FNYEAQ. The CDR3 covers 19 residues. The J segment lost 5 bases and the V segment lost 3 bases, leaving 19 bases of the junction unmatched. Vbeta (60) and Jbeta (13) primers were used in the PCR. Sequenced by immunoSEQ multiplex PCR; TCRdb stores in-frame clones only, minus some. The data hold 150,000 to 200,000 clones, with roughly 78% observed a single time. As to this clone: Its antigen is still unknown.

The chain recombines TRBV7-6 with TRBJ1-1, with 9 bases lining up with TRBD1. The sequence was collected from a woman aged 50 to 60 in good health and CMV-seropositive. Sequencing was performed on PBMCs. DNA of the CDR3: TGTGCCAGCAGCTTCGACATAGTGGGACAGGGTCCCCGTGGGACTGAAGCTTTCTTT. It yields the protein CASSFDIVGQGPRGTEAFF.